This T cell receptor (beta chain) emerged from a study of STAT5B mutations in CD4+ large granular lymphocyte leukemia. V was clipped by 0 bases and J by 1 base, with 13 bases between them. This CDR3 spans 17 amino acids. CDR1 is SGHVS, CDR2 FNYEAQ, per germline. On this clone: What it recognizes is unknown.

Notes on the study in general: TRBV06-family usage was enriched in top patient clones (8/27) versus controls (2/35).

Libraries were prepared by immunoSEQ multiplex PCR; TCRdb keeps only in-frame clonotypes and omits some of them. The repertoire includes 25,000 to 35,000 clones, approximately 72% of them detected once, and around 2.5% sits in the top ten. Material: CD4+ T cells from blood buffy coats. This clonotype originated in a human donor in good health. This rearrangement joins TRBV7-6 to TRBJ1-3; tentatively, D is TRBD1 (5 bases). The CDR3 DNA reads as TGTGCCAGCAGCTTAGCGGGGACGTCGACTTCTGGAAACACCATATATTTT. It translates to CASSLAGTSTSGNTIYF.